The subject of this entry is one T cell receptor (beta chain). The sample comes from a study of blood T cell repertoires in COVID-19. The V end was cut by 3 bases, the J end by 7 bases, with 16 bases between. There are 15 residues in the CDR3. Germline CDR1 reads SNHLY; CDR2 reads FYNNEI. Those enrolled, adults aged roughly 18 to 100 years, came from about 24 US areas. Participants had their cohort set by participant-reported clinical history. Profiling relied on immunoSEQ multiplex PCR, and the TCRdb table lists in-frame clones only, not all of them. The sample lists about 180,000 clones, 88% occurring once.

The rearrangement links TRBV2 to TRBJ1-5, with D possibly being TRBD1 (5 bases). Sequencing was done on a sample of PBMCs or T cells enriched from blood (not recorded which). This clonotype originated in a woman aged 18-29 years who had recovered from COVID-19. CDR3 nucleotide sequence: TGTGCCAGCAGTGATTCGTCAGGGCTTAGACAGCCCCAGCATTTT. It translates to CASSDSSGLRQPQHF.